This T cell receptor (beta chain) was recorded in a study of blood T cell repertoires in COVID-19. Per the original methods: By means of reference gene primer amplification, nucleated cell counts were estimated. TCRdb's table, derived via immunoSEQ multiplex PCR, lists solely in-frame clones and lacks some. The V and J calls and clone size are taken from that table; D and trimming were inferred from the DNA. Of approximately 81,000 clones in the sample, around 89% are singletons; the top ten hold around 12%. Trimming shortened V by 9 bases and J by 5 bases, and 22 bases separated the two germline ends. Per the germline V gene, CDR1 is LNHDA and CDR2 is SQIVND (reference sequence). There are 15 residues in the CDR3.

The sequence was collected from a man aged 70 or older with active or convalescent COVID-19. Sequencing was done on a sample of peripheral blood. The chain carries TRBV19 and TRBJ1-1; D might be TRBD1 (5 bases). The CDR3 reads CASQYSVGVLTEAFF. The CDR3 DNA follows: TGTGCCAGCCAGTATTCGGTAGGGGTTTTGACTGAAGCTTTCTTT.